This T cell receptor (beta chain) was identified in a study of cytomegalovirus exposure and HLA in healthy donors. About the research overall: HLA-typed donors were the source of about 85 million unique TCRs, which an early data release held. Findings of the study overall: Earlier analysis looked at TCR beta V segments, and most were productive about 87% or about 30% of the time. A later look showed TCR association rates differing by HLA locus, highest for DRB1 and lowest for HLA-C.

Healthy bone marrow donors formed the donor group. Details on this clone: Antigen: not known.

The PCR had 60 Vbeta and 13 Jbeta primers. Profiled with immunoSEQ multiplex PCR; TCRdb holds only in-frame clones, not every one. This repertoire includes roughly 55,000 clones. The ends were cut back, 0 bases at V and 5 bases at J, with 7 bases in the middle. This CDR3 comprises 14 residues. Germline CDR1 reads KGHSH; CDR2 reads LQKENI. The J gene is TRBJ2-2, the V gene TRBV18; D is perhaps TRBD2 (6 bases). Sequencing was carried out using PBMCs. The sequence was collected from a woman aged 50 to 60 in good health and CMV-seropositive. The CDR3 coding sequence is TGTGCCAGCTCACCACCGGAGGGTACCGGGGAGCTGTTTTTT. Its protein is CASSPPEGTGELFF. The full variable domain, rest sourced from reference TRBV18 and TRBJ2-2, is NAGVMQNPRHLVRRRGQEARLRCSPMKGHSHVYWYRQLPEEGLKFMVYLQKENIIDESGMPKERFSAEFPKEGPSILRIQQVVRGDSAAYFCASSPPEGTGELFFGEGSRLTVL.